One and the same sample provided the 21 T cell receptor beta chains below, sequenced in a study of blood T cells in healthy people across ages. Primed by a sample-barcoded 5' primer and a J-beta primer mix, a second PCR proceeded for about 6 to 12 cycles. TCRdb re-derived calls from the 5' RACE reads in MiXCR, one entry per CDR3 protein. The sample has approximately 800,000 distinct CDR3 sequences; roughly three fifths are singletons. Source material: blood. These receptors originate from a man between 35 and 55 years old in good health.

The chain recombines TRBV9 with TRBJ2-1, with D perhaps TRBD2 (6 bases). This CDR3 is built from 14 residues. Germline-derived CDR1 and CDR2 are SGDLS and YYNGEE. Trimming took 3 bases from V and 3 from J, leaving 10 bases between them. The DNA for the CDR3 is TGTGCCAGCAGCGGAACGGGACTCTACAATGAGCAGTTCTTC. This encodes CASSGTGLYNEQFF.

Regarding this clonotype: A read error may be the cause here, since a much bigger clone is one base away. The V call is TRBV10-2, the J call TRBJ2-1; TRBD2 aligns across 11 bases. CDR1 and CDR2 (germline): WSHSY, SAAADI. The CDR3 is made up of 14 amino acids. The CDR3: CARSEISGRVRQFF. CDR3 nucleotides: TGCGCCAGGAGTGAGATTAGCGGGAGGGTCCGGCAGTTCTTC.

The CDR3 nucleotides read TGTGCCAGCAGTGAGGGACAGGGGGCGAAGGCGACCCAGTACTTC. This sequence encodes CASSEGQGAKATQYF. The chain is built from TRBV6-1 and TRBJ2-5; TRBD1 matches at 12 bases. The CDR3 totals 15 residues. Trimming at V came to 3 bases and at J to 7 bases, leaving 6 bases not matched to a gene. From germline, CDR1 is MNHNS and CDR2 SASEGT.

The chain has TRBV6-1 and TRBJ2-7, with TRBD1 as a possible D gene (5 bases). The CDR3 has 13 residues. In germline, CDR1 is MNHNS, CDR2 SASEGT. Trimming took 10 bases from V and 1 from J, leaving 14 bases between them. The CDR3 reads CATKSRGSYEQYF. CDR3 sequence (DNA): TGTGCCACCAAGTCAAGGGGTTCCTACGAGCAGTACTTC.

V gene TRBV28 combines with J gene TRBJ2-6, with TRBD2 identical over 7 bases. V was clipped by 8 bases and J by 1 base; unmatched bases: 2. The CDR3 has 14 amino acids. Per the germline V gene, CDR1 is MDHEN and CDR2 is SYDVKM. This CDR3 reads CASGLGSGANVLTF. The DNA for the CDR3 is TGTGCCAGCGGACTAGGATCTGGGGCCAACGTCCTGACTTTC.

The rearrangement links TRBV2 to TRBJ2-4; possible D gene TRBD1, 5 bases. V shed 6 bases and J shed 0 bases, with 12 bases lying between them. Germline CDR1 SNHLY, CDR2 FYNNEI. The CDR3 length is 15 residues. The CDR3 here is CASSRQTLAKNIQYF. CDR3 in DNA: TGTGCCAGCAGCCGACAGACCCTAGCCAAAAACATTCAGTACTTC.

This clonotype has more than one count but fewer than ten. The CDR3 DNA follows: TGTGCCAGCACCGTAACCGGGGGGCGGGAGTTCTACGAGCAGTACTTC. Amino acid sequence: CASTVTGGREFYEQYF. The rearrangement uses TRBV7-2 and TRBJ2-7; weak D call: TRBD2 (7 bases). The CDR3 contains 16 residues. CDR1 is SGHTA and CDR2 is FQGNSA in the germline V gene. V gave up 7 bases and J gave up 3 bases, with 22 bases separating them. The whole variable domain, remainder taken from reference TRBV7-2 and TRBJ2-7, is GAGVSQSPSNKVTEKGKDVELRCDPISGHTALYWYRQSLGQGLEFLIYFQGNSAPDKSGLPSDRFSAERTGGSVSTLTIQRTQQEDSAVYLCASTVTGGREFYEQYFGPGTRLTVT.

The chain links TRBV7-9 to TRBJ1-2, with D perhaps matching TRBD1 (5 bases). V was cut by 5 bases and J by 0 bases, with 13 bases left in between. Germline V gene data show CDR1 as SEHNR and CDR2 as FQNEAQ (reference sequence). The CDR3 spans 15 residues. This chain's CDR3 is CASSHRDSSNYGYTF. For the CDR3, the DNA is TGTGCCAGCAGCCACCGGGACTCTTCTAACTATGGCTACACCTTC. The full variable domain, its missing parts supplied by reference TRBV7-9 and TRBJ1-2, is DTGVSQNPRHKITKRGQNVTFRCDPISEHNRLYWYRQTLGQGPEFLTYFQNEAQLEKSRLLSDRFSAERPKGSFSTLEIQRTEQGDSAMYLCASSHRDSSNYGYTFGSGTRLTVV.

The CDR3 here is CASSVGPSDYEQYF. Written as DNA, the CDR3 is TGTGCCAGCAGCGTAGGTCCCAGCGACTACGAGCAGTACTTC. The V and J genes are TRBV9 and TRBJ2-7; D remains ambiguous. V gave up 0 bases and J gave up 3 bases, with 10 bases separating them. Germline CDR1 SGDLS, CDR2 YYNGEE. The CDR3 is made up of 14 amino acids. Based on the CDR3 plus reference TRBV9 and TRBJ2-7, the full variable domain is DSGVTQTPKHLITATGQRVTLRCSPRSGDLSVYWYQQSLDQGLQFLIQYYNGEERAKGNILERFSAQQFPDLHSELNLSSLELGDSALYFCASSVGPSDYEQYFGPGTRLTVT.

This clonotype came up a few times. This chain joins TRBV29-1 and TRBJ2-1, with TRBD2 matching over 8 bases. The CDR3 runs 14 residues. Losses at the gene ends were 6 bases for V and 3 bases for J; bases not matched to a gene: 7. CDR1 is SQVTM, CDR2 ANQGSEA, per germline. The CDR3 DNA reads TGCAGCGTCCACTTACTAGCGGTCTACAATGAGCAGTTCTTC. This sequence encodes CSVHLLAVYNEQFF.

The chain recombines TRBV29-1 with TRBJ2-7, with D uncertain. This CDR3 is built from 12 residues. The V gene's germline CDR1 is SQVTM and CDR2 ANQGSEA. Trimming removed 4 bases from V and 7 bases from J, with 14 bases in between. The DNA of the CDR3 is TGCAGCGTTGCAAACACCCCTACAGAGCAGTACTTC. It encodes CSVANTPTEQYF.

The chain links TRBV10-3 to TRBJ2-1; maybe TRBD1 (6 bases). The J call may be incorrect, as the DNA end agrees better with TRBJ2-7. CDR3 length: 14 residues. Germline V lookup: CDR1 ENHRY, CDR2 SYGVKD. The CDR3 sequence is CAINEEGVYNEQYF. CDR3 coding DNA: TGTGCCATCAACGAAGAGGGGGTCTACAATGAGCAGTACTTC.

The gene calls are TRBV6-2 or TRBV6-3 and TRBJ2-3; a possible D gene is TRBD2 (5 bases). This CDR3 spans 15 amino acids. V was pared by 7 bases and J by 3 bases, with 17 bases between. Germline V gives CDR1 MNHEY, CDR2 SVGEGT. The CDR3 reads CASIHVEGRTDTQYF. The CDR3 bases are TGTGCCAGCATTCACGTCGAGGGAAGGACAGATACGCAGTATTTT.

Worth noting for this clonotype: A much larger clone differs from this one at a single base, so this may be a read error. The chain recombines TRBV24-1 with TRBJ2-5; a possible D gene is TRBD1 (5 bases). The CDR3 has 15 residues. V lost 4 bases and J lost 13, with 24 bases in between. CDR1 and CDR2 (germline): KGHDR, SFDVKD. The CDR3 DNA is TGTGCCACCAGTGACCTCCTCCAGGGTTTGGGCTCCTTGTACTTC. The encoded protein is CATSDLLQGLGSLYF.

The rearrangement uses TRBV20-1 and TRBJ2-3; D unresolved. Trimming shortened V by 4 bases and J by 0 bases, and 8 bases separated the two germline ends. Per germline, CDR1 DFQATT and CDR2 SNEGSKA (reference sequence). CDR3 length: 13 amino acids. The CDR3 loop reads CSAILISTDTQYF. CDR3 nucleotides: TGCAGTGCTATACTGATTAGCACAGATACGCAGTATTTT.

This clonotype has a handful of counts. The chain is built from TRBV29-1 and TRBJ2-1, with D hard to call. Germline CDR1 is SQVTM and CDR2 is ANQGSEA. The CDR3 extends over 11 amino acids. V lost 5 bases to trimming and J lost 9 bases, with 11 bases between them. The CDR3 region has the DNA TGCAGCGTTTTACCCGAGGCTGAGCAGTTCTTC. As protein: CSVLPEAEQFF.

This clonotype has only a few counts. This sequence joins TRBV15 and TRBJ2-3; 9 bases fit TRBD1. Germline V lookup: CDR1 LNHNV, CDR2 YYDKDF (reference sequence). The CDR3 is 16 amino acids. V dropped 3 bases and J dropped 4; count of bases not matched to a gene: 8. CDR3 loop: CATSRGGTGIPDTQYF. In DNA form, the CDR3 reads TGTGCCACCAGCAGGGGGGGGACAGGGATCCCAGATACGCAGTATTTT.

The chain joins TRBV2 to TRBJ2-2; no clear D gene. In germline, CDR1 is SNHLY, CDR2 FYNNEI. This CDR3 contains 13 residues. Between the trimmed V and J ends, which lost 4 bases and 5 bases, there was a span of 8 bases. Here the CDR3 DNA reads TGTGCCAGCAGTGGGGAAACGACCGGGGAGCTGTTTTTT. This gives the protein CASSGETTGELFF.

The J gene is TRBJ2-1, the V gene TRBV6-2 or TRBV6-3, with D tentatively TRBD1 or TRBD2 (5 bases each). The germline gives CDR1 MNHEY, CDR2 SVGEGT. With 5 bases removed from V and 5 bases from J, the gap between germline ends came to 19 bases. The CDR3 is made up of 16 amino acids. The DNA for the CDR3 is TGTGCCAGCAGTCCGGGACCGTGGGGAGTTAACAATGAGCAGTTCTTC. Its protein product is CASSPGPWGVNNEQFF.

CDR3 sequence reads: CSGRVAKNIQYF. DNA for the CDR3: TGCAGCGGAAGGGTAGCCAAAAACATTCAGTACTTC. The gene calls are TRBV29-1 and TRBJ2-4; D not resolved. Looked up from germline, CDR1 is SQVTM and CDR2 is ANQGSEA. CDR3 length: 12 residues. V lost 7 bases and J lost 0, with 7 bases in between.

This clonotype has more than one count but fewer than ten. The chain employs TRBV7-2 and TRBJ2-3; either TRBD1 or TRBD2 may fit D (5 bases each). This CDR3 is built from 16 residues. Between the trimmed V and J ends, which lost 5 bases and 2 bases, there was a span of 17 bases. Germline V gene sequence: CDR1 SGHTA, CDR2 FQGNSA. CDR3 coding DNA: TGTGCCAGCAGCCTACAGGAGAGGGGAACCACAGATACGCAGTATTTT. Translating it yields CASSLQERGTTDTQYF.